This T cell receptor (beta chain) was observed in a study of blood T cell repertoires in COVID-19. Turning to the study itself: Sites in the United States, Italy and Spain provided acute and convalescent COVID-19 samples. Sample material is recorded as cDNA or gDNA derived from T cells, B-cell-depleted T cells, or PBMCs.

The repertoire was sequenced with immunoSEQ multiplex PCR; TCRdb's copy has only in-frame clones and lacks some. In the table there are 200,000 to 250,000 clones, 70% to 90% of which are singletons. CDR3 length: 15 amino acids. In germline, CDR1 is SGHRS, CDR2 YFSETQ. J was trimmed by 1 base and V by 0 bases; bases with no gene match: 3. The source of this sequence is a woman in her sixties or seventies with active or convalescent COVID-19. This chain uses TRBV5-1 with TRBJ2-7, with 8 bases aligning to TRBD2. The source material was peripheral blood. The CDR3 DNA is TGCGCCAGCAGCTTGGGGAGCGGGAGTTCCTACGAGCAGTACTTC. It translates to CASSLGSGSSYEQYF.